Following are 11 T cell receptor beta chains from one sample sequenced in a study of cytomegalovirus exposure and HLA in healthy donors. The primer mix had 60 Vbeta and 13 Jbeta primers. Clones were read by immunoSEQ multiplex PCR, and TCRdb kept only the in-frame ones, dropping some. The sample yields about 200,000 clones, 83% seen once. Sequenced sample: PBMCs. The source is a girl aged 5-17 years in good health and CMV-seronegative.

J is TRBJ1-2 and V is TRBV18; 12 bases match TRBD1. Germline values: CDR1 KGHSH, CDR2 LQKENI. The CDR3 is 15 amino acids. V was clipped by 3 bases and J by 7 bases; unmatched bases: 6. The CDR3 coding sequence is TGTGCCAGCTCACCCCCGGGACAGGGGGCAGGTGGCTACACCTTC. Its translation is CASSPPGQGAGGYTF.

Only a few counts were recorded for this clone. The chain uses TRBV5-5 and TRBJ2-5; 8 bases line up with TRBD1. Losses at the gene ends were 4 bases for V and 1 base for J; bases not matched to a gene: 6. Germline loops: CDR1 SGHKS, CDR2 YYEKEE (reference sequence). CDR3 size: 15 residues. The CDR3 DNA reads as TGTGCCAGCAGCCAAGGGGGACAGGCCCAAGAGACCCAGTACTTC. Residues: CASSQGGQAQETQYF.

CDR3 DNA sequence: TGTGCCAGCAGATCTCCGGGACAGGGGGCCTACGAGCAGTACTTC. It specifies CASRSPGQGAYEQYF. The chain has TRBV27 and TRBJ2-5; 11 bases map to TRBD1. With the DNA end fitting TRBJ2-7 better, the J assignment may be wrong. This CDR3 contains 15 residues. The germline gives CDR1 MNHEY, CDR2 SMNVEV (reference sequence).

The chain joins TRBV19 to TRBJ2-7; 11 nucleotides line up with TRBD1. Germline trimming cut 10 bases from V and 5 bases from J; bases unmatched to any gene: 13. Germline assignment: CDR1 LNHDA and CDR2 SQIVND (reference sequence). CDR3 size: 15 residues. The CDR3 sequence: CATKRPGTGGDEQYF. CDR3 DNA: TGTGCCACCAAAAGACCCGGGACAGGGGGTGACGAGCAGTACTTC.

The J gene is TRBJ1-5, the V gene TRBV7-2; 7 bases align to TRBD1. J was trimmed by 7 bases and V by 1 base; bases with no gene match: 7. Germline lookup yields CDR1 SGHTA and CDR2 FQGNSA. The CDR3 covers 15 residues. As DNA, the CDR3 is TGTGCCAGCAGCTTAGTAGTGCAGGGGGTCCAGCCCCAGCATTTT. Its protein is CASSLVVQGVQPQHF.

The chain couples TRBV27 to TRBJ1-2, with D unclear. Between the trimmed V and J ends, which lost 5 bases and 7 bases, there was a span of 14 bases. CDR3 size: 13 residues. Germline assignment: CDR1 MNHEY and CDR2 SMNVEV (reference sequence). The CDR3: CASSPERLVGYTF. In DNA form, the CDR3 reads TGTGCCAGCAGTCCCGAGAGGCTGGTTGGCTACACCTTC.

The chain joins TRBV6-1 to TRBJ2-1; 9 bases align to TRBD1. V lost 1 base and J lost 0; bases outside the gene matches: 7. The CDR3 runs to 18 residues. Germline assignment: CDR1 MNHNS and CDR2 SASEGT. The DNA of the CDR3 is TGTGCCAGCAGTGAAGGGGACAGGGCTTGGGCCTCCTACAATGAGCAGTTCTTC. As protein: CASSEGDRAWASYNEQFF.

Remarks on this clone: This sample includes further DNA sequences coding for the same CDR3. CDR3 DNA sequence: TGTGCCAGCAGTTTAAGGGACAGAGGCGAAAAACTGTTTTTT. This codes for CASSLRDRGEKLFF. The chain recombines TRBV28 with TRBJ1-4; 7 bases are a match to TRBD1. The trim removed 2 bases at V and 8 bases at J, leaving 5 bases unmatched. Germline V gives CDR1 MDHEN, CDR2 SYDVKM. The length of the CDR3 is 14 residues.

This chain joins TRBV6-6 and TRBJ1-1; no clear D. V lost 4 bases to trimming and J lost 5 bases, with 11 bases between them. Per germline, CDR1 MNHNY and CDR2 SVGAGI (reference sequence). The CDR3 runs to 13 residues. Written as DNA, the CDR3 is TGTGCCAGCAGTTTAGGGAGCGGGACTGAAGCTTTCTTT. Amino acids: CASSLGSGTEAFF.

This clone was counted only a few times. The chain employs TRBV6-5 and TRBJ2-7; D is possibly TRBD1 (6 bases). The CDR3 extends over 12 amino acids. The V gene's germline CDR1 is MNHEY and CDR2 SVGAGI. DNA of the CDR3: TGTGCCAGCACGGATACAGGGAAAGGGGTTGCGGTC. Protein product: CASTDTGKGVAV.

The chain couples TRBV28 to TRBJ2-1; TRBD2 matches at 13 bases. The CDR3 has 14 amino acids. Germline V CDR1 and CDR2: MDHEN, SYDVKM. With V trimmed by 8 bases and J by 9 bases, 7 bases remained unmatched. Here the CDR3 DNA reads TGTGCCAGCTCTTGGACTAGCGGGGGAGGTGAGCAGTTCTTC. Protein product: CASSWTSGGGEQFF.